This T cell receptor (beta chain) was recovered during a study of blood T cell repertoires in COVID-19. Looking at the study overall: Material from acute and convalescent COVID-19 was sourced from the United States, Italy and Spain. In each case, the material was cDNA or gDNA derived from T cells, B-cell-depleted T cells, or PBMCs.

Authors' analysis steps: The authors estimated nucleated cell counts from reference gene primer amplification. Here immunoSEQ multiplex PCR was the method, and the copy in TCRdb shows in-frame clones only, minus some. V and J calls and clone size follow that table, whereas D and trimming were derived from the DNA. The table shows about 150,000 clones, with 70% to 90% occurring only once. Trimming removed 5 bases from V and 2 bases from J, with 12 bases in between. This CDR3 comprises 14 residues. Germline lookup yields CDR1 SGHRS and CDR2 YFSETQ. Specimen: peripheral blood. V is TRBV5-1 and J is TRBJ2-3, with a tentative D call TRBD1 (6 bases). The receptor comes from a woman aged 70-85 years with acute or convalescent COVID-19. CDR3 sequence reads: CASSWGLSTDTQYF. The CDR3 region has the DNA TGCGCCAGCAGTTGGGGGCTGTCCACAGATACGCAGTATTTT.